Below are 19 T cell receptor beta chains sequenced from a single sample in a study of CXCR3-negative and CXCR3-positive naive CD8 T cells. With UMI labels, 5' RACE was used to prepare the TRB cDNA libraries. One entry per CDR3 protein, without DNA, is what TCRdb gives after re-calling the 5' RACE reads. The sample includes tens of thousands of distinct CDR3 sequences. Material: naive CXCR3- CD8+ T cells from blood. Subset reported: CD45RO-CCR7+CD27+CD95- naive CD8+ T cells lacking CXCR3 (TNR3-). All receptors derive from a human donor in good health. Some clones in this sample may be carry-over from other donors' samples.

The gene calls are TRBV29-1 and TRBJ2-1; TCRdb lists TRBD1, though no DNA is available to test this call. The CDR3 spans 12 residues. Germline assignment: CDR1 SQVTM and CDR2 ANQGSEA. CDR3 in amino acids: CSVRSVGGEQSF.

CDR3 loop: CSVESGTGSAEAFF. The gene calls are TRBV29-1 and TRBJ1-1; no DNA is available, so the TRBD1 call from TCRdb remains unchecked. Per germline, CDR1 SQVTM and CDR2 ANQGSEA. This CDR3 is 14 amino acids long.

V gene TRBV29-1 combines with J gene TRBJ1-2. The CDR3 covers 11 residues. Per the germline V gene, CDR1 is SQVTM and CDR2 is ANQGSEA. CDR3 in amino acids: CSVEPALGYTF. The full variable domain, with the rest looked up from reference TRBV29-1 and TRBJ1-2, is SAVISQKPSRDICQRGTSLTIQCQVDSQVTMMFWYRQQPGQSLTLIATANQGSEATYESGFVIDKFPISRPNLTFSTLTVSNMSPEDSSIYLCSVEPALGYTFGSGTRLTVV.

The gene calls are TRBV5-1 and TRBJ2-2. This CDR3 has 16 residues. Germline-derived CDR1 and CDR2 are SGHRS and YFSETQ. The CDR3 loop is CASSWQGSSNTGELFF.

J is TRBJ2-5 and V is TRBV3-1; with no DNA, the TCRdb D assignment of TRBD2 cannot be verified. In germline, CDR1 is LGHDT, CDR2 YNNKEL (reference sequence). The CDR3 consists of 18 residues. CDR3 region: CASTDALSLAGVQETQYF.

By frequency, this clonotype registers medium-sized. The rearrangement uses TRBV14 and TRBJ2-3. This CDR3 contains 13 residues. Germline assignment: CDR1 SGHDN and CDR2 FVKESK. The CDR3 region is CASSQGLTDAQYF.

The rearrangement uses TRBV18 and TRBJ2-7. Germline lookup yields CDR1 KGHSH and CDR2 LQKENI. The CDR3 extends over 11 amino acids. CDR3 amino acids: CASSPPAEQYF.

This chain joins TRBV6-2 or TRBV6-3 and TRBJ2-3; TCRdb calls TRBD1, which cannot be checked without DNA. Germline lookup yields CDR1 MNHEY and CDR2 SVGEGT. This CDR3 has 15 amino acids. This chain's CDR3 is CASSPSDGGTHTQYF.

The rearrangement links TRBV12-3 or TRBV12-4 to TRBJ1-1; TCRdb reports TRBD1, a call that lacks DNA to check it against. This CDR3 has 16 residues. The CDR3 region is CASSPGTGDMNTEAFF.

The gene calls are TRBV6-2 or TRBV6-3 and TRBJ1-3. There are 15 residues in the CDR3. CDR1 and CDR2 (germline): MNHEY, SVGEGT. The CDR3 spells CASSYSDGSGNTIYF.

Its frequency marks this clonotype as medium-sized. The CDR3 protein is CASSITYLPQLRVNEQFF. The rearrangement joins TRBV27 to TRBJ2-1; TCRdb names TRBD2, which stays unverified in the absence of DNA. CDR3 size: 18 residues. CDR1 is MNHEY and CDR2 is SMNVEV in the germline V gene (reference sequence).

The rearrangement joins TRBV4-3 to TRBJ2-2; the D call of TRBD2 rests on TCRdb alone, since no DNA is present to check it. The CDR3 covers 20 residues. Germline lookup yields CDR1 LGHNA and CDR2 YSLEER. The CDR3 sequence: CASSQDPSGGTLMNTGELFF.

The chain employs TRBV29-1 and TRBJ2-7. The germline V gene encodes CDR1 SQVTM and CDR2 ANQGSEA. The length of the CDR3 is 14 residues. This CDR3 reads CSVDGVGLGYEQYF.

The V call is TRBV29-1, the J call TRBJ1-2. Germline CDR1 SQVTM, CDR2 ANQGSEA. The CDR3 consists of 12 residues. CDR3: CSVEDSNYGYTF. The full variable domain, with the rest looked up from reference TRBV29-1 and TRBJ1-2, is SAVISQKPSRDICQRGTSLTIQCQVDSQVTMMFWYRQQPGQSLTLIATANQGSEATYESGFVIDKFPISRPNLTFSTLTVSNMSPEDSSIYLCSVEDSNYGYTFGSGTRLTVV.

According to its frequency, this clonotype is medium-sized. The chain employs TRBV29-1 and TRBJ2-1; checking the TCRdb D call of TRBD1 is not possible without DNA. This CDR3 contains 13 residues. CDR1 and CDR2 from the germline V gene are SQVTM and ANQGSEA. The CDR3 region is CSDRGYSYNEQFF.

The rearrangement uses TRBV28 and TRBJ2-7; TCRdb's D gene call, TRBD2, goes unchecked for lack of DNA. The length of the CDR3 is 13 residues. Germline CDR1 MDHEN, CDR2 SYDVKM. The chain's CDR3 is CASSPGLNYEQYF.

The chain links TRBV6-5 to TRBJ2-1. CDR1 MNHEY and CDR2 SVGAGI come from the germline V gene. The CDR3 is 14 amino acids. The chain's CDR3 is CASSYSTPYNEQFF.

The V and J genes are TRBV29-1 and TRBJ2-1; the TRBD1 assignment by TCRdb is unverifiable without DNA. Germline CDR1 reads SQVTM; CDR2 reads ANQGSEA. The length of the CDR3 is 13 residues. This CDR3 is CSTYPGTTDEQFF.

The gene calls are TRBV6-1 and TRBJ2-7; TCRdb selects TRBD2, and the lack of DNA leaves this call unchecked. This CDR3 has 14 residues. The germline CDR1 and CDR2 sequences are MNHNS and SASEGT. The CDR3 sequence: CASRWDGSSYEQYF.